The 11 T cell receptor beta chains presented below share a single source sample, sequenced in a study of cytomegalovirus exposure and HLA in healthy donors. The PCR had 60 Vbeta and 13 Jbeta primers. Assay used: immunoSEQ multiplex PCR; TCRdb lists only in-frame clones, some missing. The sample holds about 130,000 clones, 74% seen once. The source material was PBMCs. The origin of the receptors is a man between 18 and 29 years old in good health and CMV-seropositive.

The chain has TRBV2 and TRBJ1-6; D gene uncertain. The V end lost 2 bases, the J end lost 10 bases, and 18 bases lay between the germline ends. The CDR3 is made up of 16 amino acids. CDR1 and CDR2 from the germline V gene are SNHLY and FYNNEI. For the CDR3, the DNA is TGTGCCAGCAGTGAATTGACCCCCGGACTGAGGTCACCCCTCCACTTT. Translation: CASSELTPGLRSPLHF.

The chain uses TRBV7-6 and TRBJ2-7; D is possibly TRBD1 (5 bases). V lost 8 bases, J lost 4 bases, and 12 bases lay in between. CDR1 SGHVS and CDR2 FNYEAQ come from the germline V gene. The CDR3 is 12 residues long. The CDR3 here is CASWGSGYEQYF. CDR3 in DNA: TGTGCCAGCTGGGGCTCGGGTTACGAGCAGTACTTC.

This clone was picked up one time. The rearrangement joins TRBV1 to TRBJ2-7; the tabulated D call, TRBD1, remains unverified against the DNA. TRBV1 is a pseudogene locus. The CDR3 is made up of 14 amino acids. The CDR3 spells CTSPPPRGHYEQYF. Here the CDR3 DNA reads TGCACCAGCCCACCGCCCAGGGGCCACTACGAGCAGTACTTC.

The CDR3 region is CASSSDRVTEAFF. CDR3 in DNA: TGTGCCAGCAGTTCCGACAGGGTTACTGAAGCTTTCTTT. The chain is built from TRBV2 and TRBJ1-1, with 7 bases identical to TRBD1. Germline trimming cut 5 bases from V and 5 bases from J; bases unmatched to any gene: 5. This CDR3 is 13 amino acids long. The germline gives CDR1 SNHLY, CDR2 FYNNEI. The whole variable domain, filled in from reference TRBV2 and TRBJ1-1, reads EPEVTQTPSHQVTQMGQEVILRCVPISNHLYFYWYRQILGQKVEFLVSFYNNEISEKSEIFDDQFSVERPDGSNFTLKIRSTKLEDSAMYFCASSSDRVTEAFFGQGTRLTVV.

The chain uses TRBV6-1 and TRBJ1-5, with D hard to call. The CDR3 contains 15 residues. Trimming removed 2 bases from V and 3 bases from J, with 11 bases in between. From germline, CDR1 is MNHNS and CDR2 SASEGT. CDR3 in DNA: TGTGCCAGCAGTGAACAATGGCAGGACAATCAGCCCCAGCATTTT. It specifies CASSEQWQDNQPQHF.

This clone was seen more than once but under ten times. This chain connects TRBV6-1 to TRBJ2-2, with 7 bases identical to TRBD1. With 6 bases clipped from V and 8 bases from J, the junction kept 6 bases outside the gene matches. Per germline, CDR1 MNHNS and CDR2 SASEGT. There are 13 residues in the CDR3. CDR3 coding DNA: TGTGCCAGCAGGGCACAGGGGTTTGGGGAGCTGTTTTTT. It is translated as CASRAQGFGELFF.

The chain joins TRBV5-1 to TRBJ2-1; possibly TRBD1 for D (6 bases). Germline values: CDR1 SGHRS, CDR2 YFSETQ. V was clipped by 4 bases and J by 3 bases, with 17 bases between them. This CDR3 spans 16 amino acids. The CDR3 sequence is CASSSRGLQVYNEQFF. The CDR3 bases are TGCGCCAGCAGCAGCAGGGGTCTCCAGGTCTACAATGAGCAGTTCTTC.

The V call is TRBV13, the J call TRBJ2-2, with D perhaps TRBD1 (5 bases). V was clipped by 1 base and J by 5 bases, with 11 bases between them. The CDR3 is 15 amino acids. Germline assignment: CDR1 PRHDT and CDR2 FYEKMQ (reference sequence). CDR3 sequence reads: CASSLDQGRTGELFF. In nucleotides, the CDR3 is TGTGCCAGCAGCTTAGATCAGGGAAGAACCGGGGAGCTGTTTTTT.

V and J are TRBV4-1 and TRBJ1-6, with 7 bases fitting TRBD1. Per germline, CDR1 MGHRA and CDR2 YSYEKL. J gave up 8 bases and V 4 bases, and 11 bases lay outside the gene matches. CDR3 length: 16 amino acids. CDR3 sequence (DNA): TGCGCCAGCAGCCGTGACAGGGACCGCTTCGATTCACCCCTCCACTTT. Its translation: CASSRDRDRFDSPLHF.

The DNA of the CDR3 is TGCGCCAGCAGCCAAGATATGGGGGGGCGCGGGTTCGCAGATACGCAGTATTTT. It translates to CASSQDMGGRGFADTQYF. The chain employs TRBV4-3 and TRBJ2-3; the D gene is possibly TRBD2 (7 bases). Per germline, CDR1 LGHNA and CDR2 YSLEER. The CDR3 is made up of 18 amino acids. V was trimmed by 0 bases and J by 4 bases, leaving 20 bases between them.

The chain joins TRBV7-9 to TRBJ1-6; 8 nucleotides match TRBD1. The CDR3 is 14 amino acids. J gave up 8 bases and V 4 bases, and 4 bases lay outside the gene matches. Germline CDR1 is SEHNR and CDR2 is FQNEAQ (reference sequence). The CDR3 loop reads CASSSQGVDSPLHF. Written as DNA, the CDR3 is TGTGCCAGCAGCTCACAGGGGGTTGATTCACCCCTCCACTTT.